Here is one T cell receptor (beta chain) with its context. Its antigen is still unknown. These data belong to a study of T cell repertoires in cytomegalovirus infection. TCRdb re-analysed the reads in MiXCR, keeping a single row per CDR3 protein. The sample yields about 740,000 distinct CDR3 sequences, 35% to 45% seen once. Whole-study results and caveats: Dominant in the ex vivo response were TCR beta clonotypes restricted by HLA-C and specific for CMV.

Material for sequencing was PBMCs. The clonotype comes from a human donor in good health (CMV status not recorded). Some clones in this sample may be carry-over from other donors' samples.

The CDR3 sequence: CASSLGPTNTGELFF. CDR3 in DNA: TGTGCCAGCAGCTTGGGACCCACGAACACCGGGGAGCTGTTTTTT. This sequence joins TRBV7-3 and TRBJ2-2; D tentatively reads TRBD1 or TRBD2 (5 bases each). Germline V gene data show CDR1 as SGHTA and CDR2 as FQGTGA. The ends were cut back, 3 bases at V and 0 bases at J, with 8 bases in the middle. The CDR3 spans 15 residues. Combining the CDR3 with reference TRBV7-3 and TRBJ2-2 gives the whole variable domain GAGVSQTPSNKVTEKGKYVELRCDPISGHTALYWYRQSLGQGPEFLIYFQGTGAADDSGLPNDRFFAVRPEGSVSTLKIQRTERGDSAVYLCASSLGPTNTGELFFGEGSRLTVL.